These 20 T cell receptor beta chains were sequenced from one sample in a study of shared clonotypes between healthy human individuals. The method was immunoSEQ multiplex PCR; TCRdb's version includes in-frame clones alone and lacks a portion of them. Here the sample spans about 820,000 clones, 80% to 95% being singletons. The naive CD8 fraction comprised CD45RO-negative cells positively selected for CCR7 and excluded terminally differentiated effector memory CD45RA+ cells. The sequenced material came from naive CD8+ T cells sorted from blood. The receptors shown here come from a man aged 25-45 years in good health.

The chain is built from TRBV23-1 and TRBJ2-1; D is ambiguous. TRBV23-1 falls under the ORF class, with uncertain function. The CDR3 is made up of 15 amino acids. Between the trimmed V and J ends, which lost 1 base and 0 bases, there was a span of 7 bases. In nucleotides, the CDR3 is TGCGCCAGCAGTCAATGTCGGCCCTCCTACAATGAGCAGTTCTTC. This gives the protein CASSQCRPSYNEQFF.

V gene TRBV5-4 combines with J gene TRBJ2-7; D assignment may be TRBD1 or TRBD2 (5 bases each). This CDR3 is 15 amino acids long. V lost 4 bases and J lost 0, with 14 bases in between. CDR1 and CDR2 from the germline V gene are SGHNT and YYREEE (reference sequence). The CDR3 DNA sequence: TGTGCCAGCAGCCCCGGGACCATCAGCTCCTACGAGCAGTACTTC. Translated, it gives CASSPGTISSYEQYF.

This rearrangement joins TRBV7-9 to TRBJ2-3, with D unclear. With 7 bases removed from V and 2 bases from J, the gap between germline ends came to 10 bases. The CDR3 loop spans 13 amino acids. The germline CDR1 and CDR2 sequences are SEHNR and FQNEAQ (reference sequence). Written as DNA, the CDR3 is TGTGCCAGCATACCGGCGGACACAGATACGCAGTATTTT. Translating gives CASIPADTDTQYF.

This CDR3 is CASSQDTGWDEQFF. The CDR3 coding sequence is TGTGCCAGCAGCCAAGATACGGGGTGGGATGAGCAGTTCTTC. This chain links TRBV14 with TRBJ2-1, with a weak D call TRBD2 (5 bases). V was shortened by 0 bases and J by 8 bases, with 11 bases between the two germline ends. Per germline, CDR1 SGHDN and CDR2 FVKESK. The CDR3 contains 14 residues.

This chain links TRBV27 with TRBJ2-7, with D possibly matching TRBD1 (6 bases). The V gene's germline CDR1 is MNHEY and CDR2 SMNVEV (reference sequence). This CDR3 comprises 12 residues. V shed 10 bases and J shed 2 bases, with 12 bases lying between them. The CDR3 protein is CATGTPTYEQYF. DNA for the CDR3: TGTGCCACCGGGACACCTACCTACGAGCAGTACTTC.

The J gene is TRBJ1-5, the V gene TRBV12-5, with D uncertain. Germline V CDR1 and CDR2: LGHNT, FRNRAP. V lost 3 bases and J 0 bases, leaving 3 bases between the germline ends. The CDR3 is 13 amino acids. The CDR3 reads CASGLGSNQPQHF. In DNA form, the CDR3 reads TGTGCTAGTGGTTTAGGTAGCAATCAGCCCCAGCATTTT.

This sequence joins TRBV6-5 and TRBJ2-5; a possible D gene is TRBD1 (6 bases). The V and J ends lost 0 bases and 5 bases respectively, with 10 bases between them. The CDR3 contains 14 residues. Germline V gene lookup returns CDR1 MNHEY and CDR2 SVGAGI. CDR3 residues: CASSYSNRVETQYF. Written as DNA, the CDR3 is TGTGCCAGCAGTTACTCGAACAGGGTCGAGACCCAGTACTTC.

For the CDR3, the DNA is TGTGCCAGCAGTTCCCCGACACCTGGGTTGACTAGCGGGAACTATGAGCAGTTCTTC. Translation: CASSSPTPGLTSGNYEQFF. The chain combines TRBV28 with TRBJ2-1; 11 bases match TRBD2. J lost 8 bases, V lost 4 bases, and 19 bases had no gene match. The germline CDR1 and CDR2 sequences are MDHEN and SYDVKM. The CDR3 sequence is 19 residues long.

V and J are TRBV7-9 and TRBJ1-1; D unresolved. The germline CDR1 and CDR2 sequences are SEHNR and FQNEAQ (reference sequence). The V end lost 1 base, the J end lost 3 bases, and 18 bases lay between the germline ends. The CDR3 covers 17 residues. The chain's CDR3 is CASSLVGKGLGDTEAFF. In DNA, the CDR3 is TGTGCCAGCAGCTTAGTCGGGAAGGGTCTCGGGGACACTGAAGCTTTCTTT.

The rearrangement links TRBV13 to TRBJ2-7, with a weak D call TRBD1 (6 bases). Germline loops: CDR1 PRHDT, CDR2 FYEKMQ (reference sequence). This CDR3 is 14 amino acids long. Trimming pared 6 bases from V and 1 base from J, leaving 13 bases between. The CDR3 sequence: CASSYRDTSYEQYF. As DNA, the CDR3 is TGTGCCAGCAGTTATCGGGACACTTCCTACGAGCAGTACTTC.

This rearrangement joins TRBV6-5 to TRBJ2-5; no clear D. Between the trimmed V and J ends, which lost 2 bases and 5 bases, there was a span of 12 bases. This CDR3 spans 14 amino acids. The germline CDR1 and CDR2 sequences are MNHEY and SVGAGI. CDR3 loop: CASSYGPLVETQYF. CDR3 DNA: TGTGCCAGCAGTTACGGTCCCCTCGTGGAGACCCAGTACTTC.

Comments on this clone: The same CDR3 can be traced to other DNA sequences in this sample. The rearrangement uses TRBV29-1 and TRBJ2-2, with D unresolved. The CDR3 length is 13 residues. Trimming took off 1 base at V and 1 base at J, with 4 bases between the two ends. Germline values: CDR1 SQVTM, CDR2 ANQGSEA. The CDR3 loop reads CSVEAVNTGELFF. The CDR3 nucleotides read TGCAGCGTTGAAGCAGTGAACACCGGGGAGCTGTTTTTT.

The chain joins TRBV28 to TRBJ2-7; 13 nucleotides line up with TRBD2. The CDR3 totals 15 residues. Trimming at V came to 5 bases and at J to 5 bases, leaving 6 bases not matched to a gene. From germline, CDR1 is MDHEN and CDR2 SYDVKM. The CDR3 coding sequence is TGTGCCAGCAGTCTAGGGACTAGCGGGACGGACGAGCAGTACTTC. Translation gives CASSLGTSGTDEQYF.

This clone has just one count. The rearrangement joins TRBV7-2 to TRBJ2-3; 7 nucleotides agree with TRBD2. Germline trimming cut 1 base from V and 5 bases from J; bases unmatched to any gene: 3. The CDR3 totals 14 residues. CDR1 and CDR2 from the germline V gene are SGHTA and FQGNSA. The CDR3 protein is CASSLGREIDTQYF. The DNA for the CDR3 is TGTGCCAGCAGCTTAGGGCGGGAGATAGATACGCAGTATTTT.

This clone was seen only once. This CDR3 reads CASLPLWGRNTGELFF. CDR3 nucleotide sequence: TGTGCCAGTTTACCATTGTGGGGGAGGAACACCGGGGAGCTGTTTTTT. The chain uses TRBV27 and TRBJ2-2, with D perhaps TRBD1 or TRBD2 (5 bases each). Germline CDR1 is MNHEY and CDR2 is SMNVEV (reference sequence). The CDR3 has 16 amino acids. V lost 9 bases and J 1 base, leaving 18 bases between the germline ends.

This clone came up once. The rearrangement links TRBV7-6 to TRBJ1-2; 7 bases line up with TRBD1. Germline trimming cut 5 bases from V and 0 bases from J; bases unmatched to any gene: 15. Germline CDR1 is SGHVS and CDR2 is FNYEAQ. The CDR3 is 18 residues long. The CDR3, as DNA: TGTGCCAGCAGCCTTAGAGGGGGCCGAGTGGGGACTAACTATGGCTACACCTTC. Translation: CASSLRGGRVGTNYGYTF.

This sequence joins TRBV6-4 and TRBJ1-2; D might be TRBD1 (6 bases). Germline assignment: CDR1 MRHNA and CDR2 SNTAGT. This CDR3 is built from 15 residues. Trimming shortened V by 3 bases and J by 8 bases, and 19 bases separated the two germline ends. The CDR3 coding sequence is TGTGCCAGCAGTGAAGTGGGGGGCGGCTCCTTCGGCTACACCTTC. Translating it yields CASSEVGGGSFGYTF.

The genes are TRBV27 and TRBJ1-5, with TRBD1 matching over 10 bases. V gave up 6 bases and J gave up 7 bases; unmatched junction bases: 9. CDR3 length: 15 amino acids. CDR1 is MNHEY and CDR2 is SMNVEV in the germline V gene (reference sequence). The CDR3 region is CASSVGTGEVQPQHF. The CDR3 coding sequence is TGTGCCAGCAGCGTCGGGACAGGGGAAGTACAGCCCCAGCATTTT.

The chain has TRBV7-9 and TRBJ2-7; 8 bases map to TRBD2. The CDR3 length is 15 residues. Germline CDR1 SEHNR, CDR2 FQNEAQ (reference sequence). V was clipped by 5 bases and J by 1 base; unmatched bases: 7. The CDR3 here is CASSVRLAPSYEQYF. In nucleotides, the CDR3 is TGTGCCAGCAGCGTCCGACTAGCGCCTTCCTACGAGCAGTACTTC. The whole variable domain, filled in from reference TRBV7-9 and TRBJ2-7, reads DTGVSQNPRHKITKRGQNVTFRCDPISEHNRLYWYRQTLGQGPEFLTYFQNEAQLEKSRLLSDRFSAERPKGSFSTLEIQRTEQGDSAMYLCASSVRLAPSYEQYFGPGTRLTVT.

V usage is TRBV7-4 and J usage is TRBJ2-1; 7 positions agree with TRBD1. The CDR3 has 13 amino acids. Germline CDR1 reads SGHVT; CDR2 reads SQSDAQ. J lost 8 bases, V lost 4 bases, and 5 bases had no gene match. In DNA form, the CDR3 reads TGTGCCAGCAGCTACGACAGGGTCCATGAGCAGTTCTTC. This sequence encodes CASSYDRVHEQFF.